The 17 T cell receptor beta chains below were found in one sample sequenced in a study of blood T cell repertoires in COVID-19. The data were produced by immunoSEQ multiplex PCR, yet TCRdb's version contains in-frame clones alone and is incomplete. The table has fewer than 250,000 clones, roughly 84% seen once. What was sequenced was peripheral blood. These receptors were obtained from a woman in her forties who had recovered from COVID-19.

The V and J genes are TRBV15 and TRBJ1-2, with D unclear. Trimming took 1 base from V and 8 from J, leaving 14 bases between them. The CDR3 is 14 amino acids. Germline V gene sequence: CDR1 LNHNV, CDR2 YYDKDF (reference sequence). Written as DNA, the CDR3 is TGTGCCACCAGCAGAGTAGTACAAGCCGGGGGCTACACCTTC. It codes for CATSRVVQAGGYTF.

The V call is TRBV28, the J call TRBJ1-5; the D gene is possibly TRBD1 (5 bases). CDR3 length: 16 residues. V lost 7 bases and J 0 bases, leaving 16 bases between the germline ends. The V gene's germline CDR1 is MDHEN and CDR2 SYDVKM. CDR3 DNA: TGTGCCAGCACCCCCCCGGGGGGTTATAGCAATCAGCCCCAGCATTTT. Amino acids: CASTPPGGYSNQPQHF.

The chain links TRBV6-6 to TRBJ2-7, with a tentative D call TRBD2 (6 bases). V lost 2 bases, J lost 4 bases, and 12 bases lay in between. The CDR3 is 14 residues long. Germline V gene data show CDR1 as MNHNY and CDR2 as SVGAGI (reference sequence). The CDR3 DNA is TGTGCCAGCAGTTACGGGACTGGCGCATACGAGCAGTACTTC. Translated, it gives CASSYGTGAYEQYF.

J is TRBJ1-5 and V is TRBV25-1; D possibly corresponds to TRBD1 (6 bases). The CDR3 is 14 amino acids. CDR1 and CDR2 from the germline V gene are MGHDK and SYGVNS. Trimming left V 2 bases short and J 6 bases short, with 11 bases between. The CDR3 nucleotides read TGTGCCAGCAGTGAAGACAGGCTCAGTCAGCCCCAGCATTTT. This translates into CASSEDRLSQPQHF.

This clone was counted only a few times. The chain uses TRBV2 and TRBJ1-6; D remains unclear. V was pared by 2 bases and J by 7 bases, with 3 bases between. The CDR3 contains 12 residues. Germline assignment: CDR1 SNHLY and CDR2 FYNNEI. This chain's CDR3 is CASSEQNSPLHF. The CDR3, as DNA: TGTGCCAGCAGTGAACAGAATTCACCCCTCCACTTT.

This clone appeared once. The chain links TRBV20-1 to TRBJ1-2, with 7 bases identical to TRBD1. Germline loops: CDR1 DFQATT, CDR2 SNEGSKA (reference sequence). The CDR3 extends over 15 amino acids. The V and J ends lost 3 bases and 4 bases, in that order; junction bases with no gene match: 11. CDR3 bases: TGCAGTGCTAGTCGGTCCCAACAGGGGACCTATGGCTACACCTTC. It codes for CSASRSQQGTYGYTF.

This sequence joins TRBV10-3 and TRBJ2-7; possibly TRBD1 for D (6 bases). Germline V gene data show CDR1 as ENHRY and CDR2 as SYGVKD. The V gene lost 6 bases and the J gene lost 4 bases, with 7 bases spanning the gap. The CDR3 is 11 amino acids. DNA for the CDR3: TGTGCCATCAGCGACAGGTACGAGCAGTACTTC. It yields the protein CAISDRYEQYF.

V usage is TRBV4-1 and J usage is TRBJ1-5, with D possibly matching TRBD1 (6 bases). The ends were cut back, 0 bases at V and 2 bases at J, with 11 bases in the middle. The germline V gene has CDR1 MGHRA and CDR2 YSYEKL. The CDR3 runs 16 residues. Written as DNA, the CDR3 is TGCGCCAGCAGCCAAGAAACAGGGCACGGCAATCAGCCCCAGCATTTT. It is translated as CASSQETGHGNQPQHF.

The V call is TRBV30, the J call TRBJ2-1, with TRBD2 matching 14 bases. Unmatched junction bases numbered 6, after V lost 2 bases and J lost 3 bases. This CDR3 region has 17 residues. Germline V gene lookup returns CDR1 GTSNPN and CDR2 SVGIG (reference sequence). The CDR3 DNA sequence: TGTGCCTGGAGTCCCTCAGGGACTAGCGGGGGCTACAATGAGCAGTTCTTC. Translating it yields CAWSPSGTSGGYNEQFF.

This sequence joins TRBV28 and TRBJ2-5; tentatively, D is TRBD2 (6 bases). The CDR3 covers 14 residues. Deletions cut 4 bases from V and 1 base from J, with 10 bases between. CDR1 is MDHEN and CDR2 is SYDVKM in the germline V gene. Here the CDR3 reads CASSSYGGQETQYF. The DNA for the CDR3 is TGTGCCAGCAGTTCATACGGGGGCCAAGAGACCCAGTACTTC.

This chain uses TRBV7-8 with TRBJ2-2; 8 bases align to TRBD1. The CDR3 totals 15 residues. Germline V gives CDR1 SGHVS, CDR2 FQNEAQ. V shed 5 bases, J shed 1 base, and the junction held 3 bases outside the gene matches. CDR3 in DNA: TGTGCCAGCAGCCGAGGGACAGGGAACACCGGGGAGCTGTTTTTT. It specifies CASSRGTGNTGELFF.

This chain links TRBV6-5 with TRBJ2-7; 7 bases align to TRBD2. The CDR3 has 15 amino acids. With 7 bases clipped from V and 3 bases from J, the junction kept 12 bases outside the gene matches. The V gene's germline CDR1 is MNHEY and CDR2 SVGAGI. CDR3 DNA sequence: TGTGCCAGCATAAGCGGGATTACAAACTTCTACGAGCAGTACTTC. Amino acids: CASISGITNFYEQYF.

The chain uses TRBV18 and TRBJ1-1; 10 positions agree with TRBD1. The germline gives CDR1 KGHSH, CDR2 LQKENI. The CDR3 length is 16 residues. Unmatched junction bases numbered 11, after V lost 5 bases and J lost 5 bases. CDR3 sequence (DNA): TGTGCCAGCTCAACTGGACAGGGGGGAGAGGGGACTGAAGCTTTCTTT. Its translation is CASSTGQGGEGTEAFF.

This chain uses TRBV29-1 with TRBJ2-2; 7 bases align to TRBD1. The V and J ends lost 7 bases and 1 base, in that order; junction bases with no gene match: 3. This CDR3 has 13 residues. Germline CDR1 SQVTM, CDR2 ANQGSEA. The CDR3 coding sequence is TGCAGCGCGGACAGGATGAACACCGGGGAGCTGTTTTTT. It translates to CSADRMNTGELFF.

This clone is a singleton in its sample. The chain joins TRBV5-1 to TRBJ2-7, with TRBD1 as a possible D gene (6 bases). The length of the CDR3 is 13 residues. CDR1 is SGHRS and CDR2 is YFSETQ in the germline V gene. The germline V and J ends were trimmed by 4 bases and 2 bases, with 10 bases remaining between them. CDR3 amino acids: CASSPRTAYEQYF. For the CDR3, the DNA is TGCGCCAGCAGCCCGCGGACAGCCTACGAGCAGTACTTC.

The chain links TRBV7-9 to TRBJ1-1, with unresolved D. Trimming stripped 7 bases from V and 4 bases from J, with 13 bases between. This CDR3 comprises 13 residues. Germline lookup yields CDR1 SEHNR and CDR2 FQNEAQ (reference sequence). This CDR3 reads CASIDPGGTEAFF. DNA for the CDR3: TGTGCCAGCATCGATCCAGGTGGCACTGAAGCTTTCTTT. The full variable domain, completed using reference TRBV7-9 and TRBJ1-1, is DTGVSQNPRHKITKRGQNVTFRCDPISEHNRLYWYRQTLGQGPEFLTYFQNEAQLEKSRLLSDRFSAERPKGSFSTLEIQRTEQGDSAMYLCASIDPGGTEAFFGQGTRLTVV.

J is TRBJ2-1 and V is TRBV27; D possibly corresponds to TRBD2 (5 bases). The length of the CDR3 is 14 residues. The germline CDR1 and CDR2 sequences are MNHEY and SMNVEV (reference sequence). V dropped 4 bases and J dropped 6 bases, with 13 bases sitting between them. CDR3 in amino acids: CASSWGVASNEQFF. CDR3 in DNA: TGTGCCAGCAGTTGGGGAGTTGCAAGCAATGAGCAGTTCTTC.